The present entry profiles one TCR beta chain with its context. Its antigen remains unknown. This specimen comes from a study of T cell responses to AZD1222 COVID-19 vaccine. The repertoire was sequenced with immunoSEQ multiplex PCR; TCRdb's copy has only in-frame clones and lacks some. The table shows approximately 100,000 clones, with less than 90% occurring only once. The study, taken as a whole, reports: Only a handful of AZD1222 recipients, six or seven in all, had baseline seropositivity. Distributed over spike, vaccine-associated CD4 TCRs predominated at 160-218 and 743-854. Sampling captured repertoires only after the peak T cell response. Reports indicate that nearly half of spike-specific TCRs are directed at unmutated variant regions.

This specimen consisted of peripheral blood, obtained on day 0 of AZD1222 vaccination. The TCR comes from an adult in good health.

The CDR3 coding sequence is TGTGCCAGCAGTTACGGGGGAGGTAACGCGAACACTGAAGCTTTCTTT. It translates to CASSYGGGNANTEAFF. The rearrangement joins TRBV6-5 to TRBJ1-1; D might be TRBD1 (5 bases). The CDR3 is 16 amino acids. CDR1 and CDR2 from the germline V gene are MNHEY and SVGAGI. V lost 2 bases to trimming and J lost 1 base, with 14 bases between them.